This T cell receptor (beta chain) is from a study of neurological immune-mediated disorders (dated by TCRdb to the late 2010s). A note on the overall study: Using UMI-based sequencing, the study compared peripheral blood TCR-beta repertoires from patients with HTLV-I-associated myelopathy (HAM/TSP), patients with multiple sclerosis, and healthy controls. Alongside PBMC samples, the set of more than 80 TCR-beta libraries contained longitudinal samples, technical triplicates, and paired CD4+ and CD8+ T-cell subsets that had been sorted. The cohort was made up of 68 subjects, consisting of around 14 HAM/TSP patients, approximately 35 multiple sclerosis patients and about 20 healthy controls.

The paper's findings and limits, for the study overall: Expanded clones from different subjects shared no identical CDR3 amino acid sequences, which suggests that TCR-beta repertoires were private in all groups. The highest TCR clonal expansion was observed in HAM/TSP patients, whereas the lowest was observed in MS patients, even when compared with healthy controls.

Details on this clonotype: Its recognized antigen is unknown. Per-nucleotide qualities are absent, and no much larger clonotype sits a single base away.

The CDR3 measures 13 amino acids from cysteine to phenylalanine. Only the CDR3 portion is preserved as DNA: 39 bases, with reading frame beginning at the first base. Via the germline V gene (reference sequence), CDR1 is GTSNPN and CDR2 SVGIG. Ends trimmed: V by 0 bases, J by 14 bases; bases unmatched to a gene: 10. TCR libraries for sorted subsets were made from 750,000 to 1,000,000 sorted CD4+ or CD8+ T cells. Peripheral blood underwent Ficoll-Hypaque density gradient centrifugation to isolate PBMCs, which were then cryopreserved in liquid nitrogen. The study also sequenced paired sorted CD4+ and CD8+ subsets from healthy controls, HAM/TSP patients and MS patients. cDNA synthesis used template-switch 5'RACE with a primer carrying a 10-nucleotide random unique molecular identifier tagging each TCR transcript. Each sequencing run produced over 180 million TCR-beta sequences covering 15-18 subjects. Total RNA was extracted with the RNeasy kit. TCR-beta VDJ regions were amplified with primers for the TCR constant region and the 5'RACE anchor, using the KAPA Real-time Library Amplification kit. Sample indexes and Illumina adaptors were added in a first PCR, after which library yield was increased in a second PCR. After Ampure bead purification, the roughly 650 bp TCR product was size-selected on a 2% E-gel SizeSelection system. Before pooling, libraries had their quality checked on a Bioanalyzer, their concentration measured with Qubit, and their quantity determined with the Kapa Library Quantification kit. An Illumina HiSeq 2500 was used to sequence the libraries paired-end at 2 x 150 bp. To increase sequence diversity, roughly 24-32% phiX was spiked into each library pool. The authors' analysis ran thus. Quality-filtered reads were processed with the UMI-based MiGEC pipeline, and over 85% of raw TCR sequences were removed by the MiGEC pipeline during error correction. VDJ genes were aligned to IMGT germline references, and clonotypes were defined by unique CDR3 amino acid sequence plus V-J genes. Clonal expansion, Shannon diversity and CDR3 relatedness were evaluated with VDJtools (CalcPairwiseDistances, ClusterSamples), while phylogenetic trees were built in CLCbio workbench. Clones with at least 8 unique UMIs were defined as expanded, with this threshold being based on coefficient-of-variation modelling across technical triplicates. TCRdb cleaned the public reads at Q25 with fastp, built clones with MiXCR and kept in-frame beta chains. Identical CDR3 proteins give one entry, which carries the most common genes and DNA. The V and J calls shown here were made by TCRdb, not taken from the authors' results. This sample lists 35,000 to 40,000 distinct CDR3 sequences; approximately 10% were detected once. The ten largest clones take up about 3.9% of the sample.

The sequenced sample consisted of CD4+ T cells from blood. The sequence came from a woman in her thirties with HTLV-1-associated myelopathy (HAM/TSP). The sequence joins TRBV30 to TRBJ2-1, and 7 bases in between align with TRBD2. For the CDR3, the sequence is CAWSVMSASGEFF. The bases read TGTGCCTGGAGTGTAATGTCGGCTAGCGGTGAGTTCTTC.